Listed below are T cell receptor beta chains from one sample, sequenced in a study of regulatory T cells in long-lasting Graves disease. A single record per CDR3 protein comes from TCRdb applying MiXCR to the multiplex PCR reads. The sample shows 420,000 or so distinct CDR3 sequences, 16% of them seen only once. This same sample was also part of a study on T cells in Graves' hyperthyroidism and ophthalmopathy.

The input for sequencing was peripheral blood mononuclear cells (PBMCs), taken at new diagnosis, from a patient treated with antithyroid drugs. The receptors come from a woman aged 18-35 years with Graves disease. Both conserved end residues are part of each CDR3. A D gene is named only where the DNA matches it firmly. Size values are once, few and many counts, or a class for expanded clones, and some rows have none.

j_gene: TRBJ1-1; v_gene: TRBV19; d_gene: .; abundance: few; CDR3aa: CASSRSRTSNTEAFF; CDR3nt: TGTGCCAGTAGTAGATCTCGGACCTCGAACACTGAAGCTTTCTTT
j_gene: TRBJ1-2; v_gene: TRBV7-8; d_gene: .; abundance: .; CDR3aa: CASSLRGRSYGYTF; CDR3nt: TGTGCCAGCAGCTTACGGGGCAGATCCTATGGCTACACCTTC
j_gene: TRBJ1-4; v_gene: TRBV19; d_gene: .; abundance: .; CDR3aa: CASSIDHGNEKLFF; CDR3nt: TGTGCCAGTAGTATAGATCACGGTAATGAAAAACTGTTTTTT
j_gene: TRBJ2-5; v_gene: TRBV6-1; d_gene: .; abundance: many; CDR3aa: CASSENQETQYF; CDR3nt: TGTGCCAGCAGTGAAAACCAAGAGACCCAGTACTTC
j_gene: TRBJ2-1; v_gene: TRBV20-1; d_gene: .; abundance: many; CDR3aa: CSAIPPGRVYNEQFF; CDR3nt: TGCAGTGCTATCCCGCCCGGCAGAGTATACAATGAGCAGTTCTTC
j_gene: TRBJ2-2; v_gene: TRBV10-3; d_gene: .; abundance: .; CDR3aa: CAIRWEAGELFF; CDR3nt: TGTGCCATCAGATGGGAGGCCGGGGAGCTGTTTTTT
j_gene: TRBJ2-2; v_gene: TRBV28; d_gene: TRBD2; abundance: .; CDR3aa: CASSPPVGGRGRTGELFF; CDR3nt: TGTGCCAGCAGTCCCCCGGTCGGCGGGAGGGGGAGAACCGGGGAGCTGTTTTTT
j_gene: TRBJ1-1; v_gene: TRBV7-2; d_gene: TRBD1; abundance: many; CDR3aa: CASSYDGDSEAFF; CDR3nt: TGTGCCAGCAGCTATGACGGGGACAGTGAAGCTTTCTTT
j_gene: TRBJ2-7; v_gene: TRBV28; d_gene: .; abundance: .; CDR3aa: CASSPVDGSPYEQYF; CDR3nt: TGTGCCAGCAGTCCCGTCGACGGGAGCCCCTACGAGCAGTACTTC
j_gene: TRBJ2-3; v_gene: TRBV7-8; d_gene: TRBD2; abundance: many; CDR3aa: CASSRPPGGLDTQYF; CDR3nt: TGTGCCAGCAGCCGGCCTCCGGGAGGTCTAGATACGCAGTATTTT
j_gene: TRBJ2-3; v_gene: TRBV6-5; d_gene: TRBD2; abundance: once; CDR3aa: CASSYVGGASGSTDTQYF; CDR3nt: TGTGCCAGCAGTTACGTGGGGGGGGCTAGCGGGAGCACAGATACGCAGTATTTT
j_gene: TRBJ2-2; v_gene: TRBV27; d_gene: .; abundance: .; CDR3aa: CASRVIYGTGKLFF; CDR3nt: TGTGCCAGCAGAGTCATCTACGGCACCGGGAAGCTGTTTTTT
j_gene: TRBJ1-1; v_gene: TRBV2; d_gene: .; abundance: .; CDR3aa: CASSDSGDTEAFF; CDR3nt: TGTGCCAGCAGTGACTCAGGAGACACTGAAGCTTTCTTT
j_gene: TRBJ1-4; v_gene: TRBV7-9; d_gene: TRBD1; abundance: few; CDR3aa: CASSKDRGGEKLFF; CDR3nt: TGTGCCAGCAGCAAGGACAGGGGAGGTGAAAAACTGTTTTTT
j_gene: TRBJ2-3; v_gene: TRBV14; d_gene: TRBD1; abundance: .; CDR3aa: CASSQRTGGRTDTQYF; CDR3nt: TGTGCCAGCAGCCAACGGACAGGGGGGCGTACAGATACGCAGTATTTT
j_gene: TRBJ2-7; v_gene: TRBV7-9; d_gene: .; abundance: many; CDR3aa: CASSFLGEQYF; CDR3nt: TGTGCCAGCAGTTTCTTGGGGGAGCAGTACTTC
j_gene: TRBJ1-1; v_gene: TRBV28; d_gene: .; abundance: many; CDR3aa: CASSNIPGRLDAFF; CDR3nt: TGTGCCAGCAGCAATATCCCAGGGAGGTTGGATGCTTTCTTT
j_gene: TRBJ2-5; v_gene: TRBV28; d_gene: TRBD1; abundance: few; CDR3aa: CASSALGTGQETQYF; CDR3nt: TGTGCCAGCAGTGCCCTTGGGACAGGGCAAGAGACCCAGTACTTC
j_gene: TRBJ2-7; v_gene: TRBV10-3; d_gene: .; abundance: few; CDR3aa: CAISESKGSYEQYF; CDR3nt: TGTGCCATCAGTGAGTCAAAAGGATCCTACGAGCAGTACTTC
j_gene: TRBJ2-7; v_gene: TRBV7-2; d_gene: TRBD2; abundance: many; CDR3aa: CASSALAGGYEQYF; CDR3nt: TGTGCCAGCAGCGCACTAGCGGGAGGTTACGAGCAGTACTTC
j_gene: TRBJ2-7; v_gene: TRBV2; d_gene: .; abundance: many; CDR3aa: CASSGDLTAQQYF; CDR3nt: TGTGCCAGCAGCGGGGACTTGACAGCCCAGCAGTACTTC
j_gene: TRBJ1-6; v_gene: TRBV28; d_gene: .; abundance: many; CDR3aa: CASSQTSYNSPLHF; CDR3nt: TGTGCCAGCAGTCAAACCTCCTATAATTCACCCCTCCACTTT
j_gene: TRBJ2-2; v_gene: TRBV7-6; d_gene: TRBD1; abundance: few; CDR3aa: CASSLAGGGNTGELFF; CDR3nt: TGTGCCAGCAGCTTAGCAGGGGGCGGTAACACCGGGGAGCTGTTTTTT
j_gene: TRBJ2-1; v_gene: TRBV6-1; d_gene: .; abundance: .; CDR3aa: CASSYIRGSSYNEQFF; CDR3nt: TGTGCCAGCAGTTACATACGGGGGAGCTCCTACAATGAGCAGTTCTTC
j_gene: TRBJ2-7; v_gene: TRBV4-1; d_gene: .; abundance: .; CDR3aa: CASSQVVGAISYEQYF; CDR3nt: TGCGCCAGCAGCCAAGTAGTAGGGGCTATCTCCTACGAGCAGTACTTC
j_gene: TRBJ1-2; v_gene: TRBV5-6; d_gene: TRBD1; abundance: .; CDR3aa: CASIPDRGYGYTF; CDR3nt: TGTGCCAGCATTCCGGACAGGGGCTATGGCTACACCTTC
j_gene: TRBJ2-2; v_gene: TRBV11-3; d_gene: TRBD1; abundance: .; CDR3aa: CASSWTGGSTGELFF; CDR3nt: TGTGCCAGCAGCTGGACAGGGGGCAGCACCGGGGAGCTGTTTTTT
j_gene: TRBJ1-6; v_gene: TRBV3-1; d_gene: .; abundance: many; CDR3aa: CASSHYRDNSPLHF; CDR3nt: TGTGCCAGCAGCCATTACAGAGATAATTCACCCCTCCACTTT
j_gene: TRBJ2-2; v_gene: TRBV7-9; d_gene: .; abundance: many; CDR3aa: CASSESWGHGGELFF; CDR3nt: TGTGCCAGCAGTGAAAGTTGGGGGCACGGCGGGGAGCTGTTTTTT
j_gene: TRBJ2-7; v_gene: TRBV30; d_gene: TRBD1; abundance: few; CDR3aa: CAWSVPAGGYEQYF; CDR3nt: TGTGCCTGGAGTGTACCGGCAGGGGGTTACGAGCAGTACTTC
j_gene: TRBJ2-1; v_gene: TRBV28; d_gene: TRBD1; abundance: many; CDR3aa: CASPQGNEQFF; CDR3nt: TGTGCCAGCCCACAGGGGAATGAGCAGTTCTTC
j_gene: TRBJ1-4; v_gene: TRBV13; d_gene: .; abundance: many; CDR3aa: CASSLHATNEKLFF; CDR3nt: TGTGCCAGCAGCTTGCATGCAACTAATGAAAAACTGTTTTTT
j_gene: TRBJ2-5; v_gene: TRBV28; d_gene: .; abundance: .; CDR3aa: CASRTAQETQYF; CDR3nt: TGTGCCAGCCGGACAGCCCAAGAGACCCAGTACTTC
j_gene: TRBJ2-4; v_gene: TRBV29-1; d_gene: TRBD1; abundance: many; CDR3aa: CSVEKDRGAKNIQYF; CDR3nt: TGCAGCGTTGAAAAGGACAGGGGGGCCAAAAACATTCAGTACTTC
j_gene: TRBJ2-1; v_gene: TRBV10-1; d_gene: TRBD2; abundance: many; CDR3aa: CASSVSLAGNNEQFF; CDR3nt: TGCGCCAGCAGTGTAAGTCTAGCGGGAAACAATGAGCAGTTCTTC
j_gene: TRBJ2-1; v_gene: TRBV2; d_gene: .; abundance: .; CDR3aa: CASFGGPYNEQFF; CDR3nt: TGTGCCAGCTTTGGGGGCCCCTACAATGAGCAGTTCTTC
j_gene: TRBJ1-5; v_gene: TRBV3-1; d_gene: .; abundance: .; CDR3aa: CASSARDTVFPNQPQHF; CDR3nt: TGTGCCAGCAGTGCCCGGGACACTGTATTCCCAAATCAGCCCCAGCATTTT
j_gene: TRBJ1-1; v_gene: TRBV2; d_gene: .; abundance: .; CDR3aa: CASSSRDGWREAFF; CDR3nt: TGTGCCAGCAGTTCCCGGGACGGGTGGCGTGAAGCTTTCTTT
j_gene: TRBJ1-2; v_gene: TRBV30; d_gene: .; abundance: many; CDR3aa: CAWTPQSLRGYTF; CDR3nt: TGTGCCTGGACGCCTCAGTCCTTGAGGGGCTACACCTTC
j_gene: TRBJ2-1; v_gene: TRBV6-5; d_gene: .; abundance: many; CDR3aa: CASSYVPLNYNEQFF; CDR3nt: TGTGCCAGCAGTTACGTTCCCCTGAACTACAATGAGCAGTTCTTC
j_gene: TRBJ1-3; v_gene: TRBV19; d_gene: TRBD1; abundance: .; CDR3aa: CASNTVRGQGPSGNTIYF; CDR3nt: TGTGCCAGTAATACGGTTCGCGGACAGGGCCCATCTGGAAACACCATATATTTT
j_gene: TRBJ2-1; v_gene: TRBV29-1; d_gene: .; abundance: few; CDR3aa: CSSGQLNNEQFF; CDR3nt: TGCAGCTCCGGACAGTTAAACAATGAGCAGTTCTTC
j_gene: TRBJ2-5; v_gene: TRBV12-3/TRBV12-4; d_gene: .; abundance: few; CDR3aa: CATRGRGYETQYF; CDR3nt: TGTGCCACCCGGGGGAGGGGGTATGAGACCCAGTACTTC